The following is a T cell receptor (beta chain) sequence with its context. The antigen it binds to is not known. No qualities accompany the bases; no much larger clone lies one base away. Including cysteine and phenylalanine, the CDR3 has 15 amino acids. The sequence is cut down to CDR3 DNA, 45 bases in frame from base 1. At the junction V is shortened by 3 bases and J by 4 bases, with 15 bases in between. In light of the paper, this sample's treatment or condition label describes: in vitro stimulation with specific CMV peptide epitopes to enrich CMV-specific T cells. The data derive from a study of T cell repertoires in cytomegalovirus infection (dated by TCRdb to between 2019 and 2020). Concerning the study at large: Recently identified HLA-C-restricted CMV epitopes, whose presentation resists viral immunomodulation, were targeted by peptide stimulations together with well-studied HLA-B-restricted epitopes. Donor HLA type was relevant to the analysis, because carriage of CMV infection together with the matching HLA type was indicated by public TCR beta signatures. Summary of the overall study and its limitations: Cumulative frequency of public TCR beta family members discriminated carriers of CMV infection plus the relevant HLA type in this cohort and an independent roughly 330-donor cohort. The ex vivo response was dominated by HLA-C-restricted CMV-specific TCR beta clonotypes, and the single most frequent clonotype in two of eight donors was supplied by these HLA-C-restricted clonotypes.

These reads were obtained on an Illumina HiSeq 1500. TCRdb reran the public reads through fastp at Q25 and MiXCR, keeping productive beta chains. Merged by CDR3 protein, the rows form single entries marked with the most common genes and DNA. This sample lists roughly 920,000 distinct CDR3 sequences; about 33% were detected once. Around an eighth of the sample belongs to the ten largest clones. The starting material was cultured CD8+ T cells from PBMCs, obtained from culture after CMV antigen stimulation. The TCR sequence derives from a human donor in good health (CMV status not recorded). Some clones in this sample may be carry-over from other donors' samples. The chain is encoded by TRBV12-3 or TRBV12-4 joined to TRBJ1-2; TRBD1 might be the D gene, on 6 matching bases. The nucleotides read TGTGCCAGCAGTTTGGGGGGGGGCGCGATCTATGGCTACACCTTC. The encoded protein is CASSLGGGAIYGYTF.